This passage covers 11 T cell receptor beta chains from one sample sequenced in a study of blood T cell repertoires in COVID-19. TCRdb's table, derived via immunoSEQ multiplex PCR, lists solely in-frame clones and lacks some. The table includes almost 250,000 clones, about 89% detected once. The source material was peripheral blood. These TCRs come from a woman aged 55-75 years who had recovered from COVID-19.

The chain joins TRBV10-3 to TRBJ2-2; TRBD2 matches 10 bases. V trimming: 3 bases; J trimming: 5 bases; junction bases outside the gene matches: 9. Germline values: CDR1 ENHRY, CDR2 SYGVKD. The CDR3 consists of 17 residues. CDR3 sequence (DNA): TGTGCCATCAGTGAAACAGCGGGGGGGCCTTGGACCGGGGAGCTGTTTTTT. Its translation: CAISETAGGPWTGELFF.

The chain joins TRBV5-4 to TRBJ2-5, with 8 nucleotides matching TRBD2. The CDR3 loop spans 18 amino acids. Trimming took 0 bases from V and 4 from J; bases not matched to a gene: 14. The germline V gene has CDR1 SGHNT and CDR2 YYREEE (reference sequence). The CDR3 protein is CASSLDLGGAVFGETQYF. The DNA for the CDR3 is TGTGCCAGCAGCTTGGATCTCGGGGGGGCGGTTTTTGGAGAGACCCAGTACTTC.

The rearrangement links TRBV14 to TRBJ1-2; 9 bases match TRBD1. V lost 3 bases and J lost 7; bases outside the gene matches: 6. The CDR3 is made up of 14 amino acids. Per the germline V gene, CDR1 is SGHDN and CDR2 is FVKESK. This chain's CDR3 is CASSHLQGAVGYTF. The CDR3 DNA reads TGTGCCAGCAGCCACTTACAGGGGGCGGTTGGCTACACCTTC.

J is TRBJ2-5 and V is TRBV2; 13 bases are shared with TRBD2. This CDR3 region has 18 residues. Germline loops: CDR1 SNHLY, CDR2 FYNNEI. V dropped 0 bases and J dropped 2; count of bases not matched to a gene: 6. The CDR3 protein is CASSEAGWTSGGQETQYF. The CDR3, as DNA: TGTGCCAGCAGTGAAGCGGGGTGGACTAGCGGGGGACAAGAGACCCAGTACTTC.

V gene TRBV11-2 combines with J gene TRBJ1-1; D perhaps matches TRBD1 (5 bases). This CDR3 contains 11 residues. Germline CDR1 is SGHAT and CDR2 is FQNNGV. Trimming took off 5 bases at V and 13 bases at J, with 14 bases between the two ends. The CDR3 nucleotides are TGTGCCAGCAGCCCCGGAAGGGGAAGTTTCTTT. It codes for CASSPGRGSFF.

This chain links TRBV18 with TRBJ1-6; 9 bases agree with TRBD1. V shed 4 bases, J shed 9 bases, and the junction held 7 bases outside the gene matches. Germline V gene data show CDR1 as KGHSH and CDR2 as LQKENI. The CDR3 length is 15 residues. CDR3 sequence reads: CASSQRDRELSPLHF. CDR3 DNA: TGTGCCAGCTCACAAAGGGACAGGGAACTTTCACCCCTCCACTTT.

The CDR3, as DNA: TGTGCCAGCAGCTCCCAGCGGGGTCAGCCCCAGCATTTT. Its protein product is CASSSQRGQPQHF. The chain uses TRBV7-6 and TRBJ1-5; D unresolved. The CDR3 totals 13 residues. Trimming removed 4 bases from V and 6 bases from J, with 10 bases in between. Germline V gene lookup returns CDR1 SGHVS and CDR2 FNYEAQ. Combining the CDR3 with reference TRBV7-6 and TRBJ1-5 gives the whole variable domain GAGVSQSPRYKVTKRGQDVALRCDPISGHVSLYWYRQALGQGPEFLTYFNYEAQQDKSGLPNDRFSAERPEGSISTLTIQRTEQRDSAMYRCASSSQRGQPQHFGDGTRLSIL.

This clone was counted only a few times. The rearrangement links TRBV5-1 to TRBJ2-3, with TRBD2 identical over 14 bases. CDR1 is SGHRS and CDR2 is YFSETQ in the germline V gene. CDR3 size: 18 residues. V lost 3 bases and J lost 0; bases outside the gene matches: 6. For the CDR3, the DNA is TGCGCCAGCAGCTGGGGACTAGCGGGGGCATCTAGCACAGATACGCAGTATTTT. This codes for CASSWGLAGASSTDTQYF.

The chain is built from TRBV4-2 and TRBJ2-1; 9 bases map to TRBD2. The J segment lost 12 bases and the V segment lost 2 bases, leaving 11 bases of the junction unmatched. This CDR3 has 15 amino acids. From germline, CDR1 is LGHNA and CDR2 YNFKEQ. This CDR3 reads CASSQRNGQAGGQFF. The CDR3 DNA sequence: TGTGCCAGCAGCCAAAGAAACGGGCAAGCGGGGGGGCAGTTCTTC.

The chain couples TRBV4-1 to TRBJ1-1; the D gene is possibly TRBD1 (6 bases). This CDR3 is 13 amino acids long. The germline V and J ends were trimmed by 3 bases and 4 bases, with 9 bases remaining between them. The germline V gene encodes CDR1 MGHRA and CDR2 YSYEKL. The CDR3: CASSQRRGTEAFF. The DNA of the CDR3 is TGCGCCAGCAGCCAGCGCAGGGGCACTGAAGCTTTCTTT.

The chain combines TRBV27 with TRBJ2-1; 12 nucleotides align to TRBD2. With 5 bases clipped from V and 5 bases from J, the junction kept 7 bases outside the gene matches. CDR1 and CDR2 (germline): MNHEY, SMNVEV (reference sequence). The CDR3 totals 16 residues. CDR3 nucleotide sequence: TGTGCCAGCAGTCTCCTAGCGGGGGGGCCTGACAATGAGCAGTTCTTC. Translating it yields CASSLLAGGPDNEQFF.